This note documents a single T cell receptor (beta chain) sequence. This specimen comes from a study of technical replicates of blood from a handful of donors. Sequenced by immunoSEQ multiplex PCR; TCRdb stores in-frame clones only, minus some. Among 95,000 to 100,000 clones, over 95% were seen once, and the ten largest hold 0.2% to 0.25%. The CDR3 length is 20 residues. The germline V and J ends were trimmed by 4 bases and 4 bases, with 29 bases remaining between them. The germline V gene encodes CDR1 MGHRA and CDR2 YSYEKL. The chain recombines TRBV4-1 with TRBJ2-1; D remains ambiguous. The sequence was obtained from a human donor in good health. Sequenced material: T cells isolated from PBMCs. CDR3: CASSLEKGTKDSAAYNEQFF. CDR3 nucleotides: TGCGCCAGCAGCCTAGAAAAAGGTACTAAAGACTCCGCTGCATACAATGAGCAGTTCTTC.